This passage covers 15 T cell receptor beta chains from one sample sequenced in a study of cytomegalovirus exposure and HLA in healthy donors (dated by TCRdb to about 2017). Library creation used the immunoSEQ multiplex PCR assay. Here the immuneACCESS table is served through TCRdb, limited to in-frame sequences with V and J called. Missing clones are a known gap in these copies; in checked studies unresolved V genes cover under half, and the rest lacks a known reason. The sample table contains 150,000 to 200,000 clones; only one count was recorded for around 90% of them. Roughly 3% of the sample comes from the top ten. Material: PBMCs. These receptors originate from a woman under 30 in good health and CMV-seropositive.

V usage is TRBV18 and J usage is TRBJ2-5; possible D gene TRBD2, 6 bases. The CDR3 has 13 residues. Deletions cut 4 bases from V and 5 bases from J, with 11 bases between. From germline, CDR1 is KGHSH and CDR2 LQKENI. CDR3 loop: CASSLLRGETQYF. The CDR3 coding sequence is TGTGCCAGCTCACTCCTACGGGGGGAGACCCAGTACTTC.

The CDR3 region has the DNA TGTGCCAGCAGTTTATCTGGCAGGGGGCGCCTTCTGAACACTGAAGCTTTCTTT. Encoded protein: CASSLSGRGRLLNTEAFF. The chain uses TRBV27 and TRBJ1-1; 8 bases map to TRBD1. Germline assignment: CDR1 MNHEY and CDR2 SMNVEV (reference sequence). This CDR3 comprises 18 residues. Losses at the gene ends were 0 bases for V and 0 bases for J; bases not matched to a gene: 9.

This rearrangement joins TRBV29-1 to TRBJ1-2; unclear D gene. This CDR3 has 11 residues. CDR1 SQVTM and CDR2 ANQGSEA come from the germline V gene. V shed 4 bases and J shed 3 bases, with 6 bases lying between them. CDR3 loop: CSVVLYYGYTF. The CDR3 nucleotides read TGCAGCGTTGTTCTTTACTATGGCTACACCTTC.

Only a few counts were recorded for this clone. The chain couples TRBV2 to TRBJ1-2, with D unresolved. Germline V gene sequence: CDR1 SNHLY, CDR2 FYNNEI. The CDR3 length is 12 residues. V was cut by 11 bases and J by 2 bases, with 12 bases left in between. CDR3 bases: TGTGCCCTTGAGACGGGGAACTATGGCTACACCTTC. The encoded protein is CALETGNYGYTF.

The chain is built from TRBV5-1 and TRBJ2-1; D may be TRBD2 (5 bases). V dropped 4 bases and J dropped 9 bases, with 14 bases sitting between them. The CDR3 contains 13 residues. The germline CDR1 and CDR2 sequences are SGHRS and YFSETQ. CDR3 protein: CASSLPTGSEQFF. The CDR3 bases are TGCGCCAGCAGCCTTCCCACTGGGAGTGAGCAGTTCTTC.

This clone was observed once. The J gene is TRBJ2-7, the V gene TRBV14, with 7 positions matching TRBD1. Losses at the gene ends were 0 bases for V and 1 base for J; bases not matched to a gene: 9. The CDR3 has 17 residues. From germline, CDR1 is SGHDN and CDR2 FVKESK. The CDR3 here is CASSQDRRTGSSYEQYF. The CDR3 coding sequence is TGTGCCAGCAGCCAAGATCGGAGGACAGGCAGTTCCTACGAGCAGTACTTC.

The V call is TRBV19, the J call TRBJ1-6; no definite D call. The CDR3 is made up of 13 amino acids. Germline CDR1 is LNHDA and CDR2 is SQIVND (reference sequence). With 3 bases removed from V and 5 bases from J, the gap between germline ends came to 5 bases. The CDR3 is CASSMQDNSPLHF. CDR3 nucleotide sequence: TGTGCCAGTAGTATGCAGGATAATTCACCCCTCCACTTT. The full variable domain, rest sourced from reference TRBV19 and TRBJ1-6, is DGGITQSPKYLFRKEGQNVTLSCEQNLNHDAMYWYRQDPGQGLRLIYYSQIVNDFQKGDIAEGYSVSREKKESFPLTVTSAQKNPTAFYLCASSMQDNSPLHFGNGTRLTVT.

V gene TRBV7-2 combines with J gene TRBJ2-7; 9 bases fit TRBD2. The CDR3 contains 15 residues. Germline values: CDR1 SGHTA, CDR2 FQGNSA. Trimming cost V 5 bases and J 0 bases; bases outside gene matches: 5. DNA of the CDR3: TGTGCCAGCAGCGTCCGACTAGCGGCCTCCTACGAGCAGTACTTC. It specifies CASSVRLAASYEQYF.

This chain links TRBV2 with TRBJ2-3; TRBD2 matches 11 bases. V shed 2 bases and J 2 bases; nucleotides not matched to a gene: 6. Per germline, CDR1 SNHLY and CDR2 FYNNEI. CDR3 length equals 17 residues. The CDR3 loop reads CASSEWRTSGYTDTQYF. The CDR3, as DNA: TGTGCCAGCAGTGAATGGAGGACTAGCGGGTACACAGATACGCAGTATTTT.

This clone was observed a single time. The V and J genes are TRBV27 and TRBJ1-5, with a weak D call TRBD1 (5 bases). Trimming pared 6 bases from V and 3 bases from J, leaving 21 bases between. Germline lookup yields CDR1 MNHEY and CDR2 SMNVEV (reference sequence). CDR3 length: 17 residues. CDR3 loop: CASSPRLQGKSNQPQHF. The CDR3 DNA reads TGTGCCAGCAGCCCCCGCCTTCAGGGCAAGTCCAATCAGCCCCAGCATTTT.

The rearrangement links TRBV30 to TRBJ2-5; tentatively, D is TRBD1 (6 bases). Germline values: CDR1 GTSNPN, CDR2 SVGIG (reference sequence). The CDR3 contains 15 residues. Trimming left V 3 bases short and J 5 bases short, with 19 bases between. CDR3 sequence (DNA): TGTGCCTGGAGGGGCGGCAGGGGAATTGAGGAGACCCAGTACTTC. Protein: CAWRGGRGIEETQYF. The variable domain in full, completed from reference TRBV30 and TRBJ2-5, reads SQTIHQWPATLVQPVGSPLSLECTVEGTSNPNLYWYRQAAGRGLQLLFYSVGIGQISSEVPQNLSASRPQDRQFILSSKKLLLSDSGFYLCAWRGGRGIEETQYFGPGTRLLVL.

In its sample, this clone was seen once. The CDR3 region has the DNA TGCGCCAGCAGCTTGGCCGTGTTGCGGGGTGGTGCAGATACGCAGTATTTT. Translation gives CASSLAVLRGGADTQYF. This sequence joins TRBV5-1 and TRBJ2-3, with D perhaps TRBD2 (6 bases). Per germline, CDR1 SGHRS and CDR2 YFSETQ. V was pared by 0 bases and J by 4 bases, with 18 bases between. The CDR3 is 17 residues long.

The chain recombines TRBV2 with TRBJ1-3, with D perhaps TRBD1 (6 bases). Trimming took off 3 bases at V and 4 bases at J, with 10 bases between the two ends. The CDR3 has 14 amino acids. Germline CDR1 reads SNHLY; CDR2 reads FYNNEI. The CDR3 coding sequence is TGTGCCAGCAGTGAGCAGGGGTTGGGAAACACCATATATTTT. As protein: CASSEQGLGNTIYF. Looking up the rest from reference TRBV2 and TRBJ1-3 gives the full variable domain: EPEVTQTPSHQVTQMGQEVILRCVPISNHLYFYWYRQILGQKVEFLVSFYNNEISEKSEIFDDQFSVERPDGSNFTLKIRSTKLEDSAMYFCASSEQGLGNTIYFGEGSWLTVV.

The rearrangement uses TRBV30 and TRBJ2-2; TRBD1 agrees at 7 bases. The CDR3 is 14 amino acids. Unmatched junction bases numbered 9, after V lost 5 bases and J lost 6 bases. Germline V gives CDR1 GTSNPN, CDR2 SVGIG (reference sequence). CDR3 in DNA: TGTGCCTGGGACGACACAGGGGTCGCCGGGGAGCTGTTTTTT. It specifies CAWDDTGVAGELFF.

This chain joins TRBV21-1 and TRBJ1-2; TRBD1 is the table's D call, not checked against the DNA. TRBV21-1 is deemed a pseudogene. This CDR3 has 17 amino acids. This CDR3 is CASSGDRVGQSNYGYTF. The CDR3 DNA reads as TGTGCCAGCTCCGGGGACAGGGTAGGGCAATCTAACTATGGCTACACCTTC.